Following are 12 T cell receptor beta chains from one sample sequenced in a study of patients and donors after allogeneic stem cell transplantation. Each CDR3 protein is one row after TCRdb ran MiXCR on the RT-PCR reads. Of about 76,000 distinct CDR3 sequences listed, around a quarter are singletons. Sequencing was carried out using blood, either unsorted or a sorted T cell fraction (not recorded which). The receptors shown here come from a human donor who was either an allogeneic HSCT recipient or a stem cell or donor lymphocyte infusion donor (not recorded which). It is not recorded whose cells these are; they may come from a transplant donor.

The chain recombines TRBV6-1 with TRBJ1-1; D unresolved. Germline V gene lookup returns CDR1 MNHNS and CDR2 SASEGT. Trimming removed 1 base from V and 1 base from J, with 19 bases in between. The CDR3 totals 18 residues. DNA for the CDR3: TGTGCCAGCAGTGAAGACCTCAATCCTATTAGATCGAACACTGAAGCTTTCTTT. Amino acid sequence: CASSEDLNPIRSNTEAFF.

The V and J genes are TRBV6-6 and TRBJ2-7; D remains ambiguous. This CDR3 has 12 residues. V was trimmed by 2 bases and J by 6 bases, leaving 8 bases between them. The germline gives CDR1 MNHNY, CDR2 SVGAGI (reference sequence). In nucleotides, the CDR3 is TGTGCCAGCAGTTACCAGGCACTCGAGCAGTACTTC. Translation: CASSYQALEQYF.

This clonotype was observed a handful of times. The chain is built from TRBV15 and TRBJ1-1; no clear D gene. Per germline, CDR1 LNHNV and CDR2 YYDKDF (reference sequence). The CDR3 extends over 14 amino acids. Trimming removed 2 bases from V and 6 bases from J, with 13 bases in between. CDR3 protein: CATSRPPQIPEAFF. The CDR3 nucleotides are TGTGCCACCAGCAGACCACCCCAAATCCCTGAAGCTTTCTTT.

This clonotype has just a few counts. This chain joins TRBV4-3 and TRBJ2-2; D is ambiguous. The length of the CDR3 is 14 residues. The V end was cut by 0 bases, the J end by 4 bases, with 6 bases between. Germline assignment: CDR1 LGHNA and CDR2 YSLEER. The CDR3 DNA follows: TGCGCCAGCAGCCAAGATACGGTCACCGGGGAGCTGTTTTTT. The encoded protein is CASSQDTVTGELFF.

This clonotype occurred a few times. This sequence joins TRBV7-9 and TRBJ1-2, with TRBD1 identical over 9 bases. The CDR3 has 16 residues. Losses at the gene ends were 5 bases for V and 0 bases for J; bases not matched to a gene: 7. Germline lookup yields CDR1 SEHNR and CDR2 FQNEAQ (reference sequence). For the CDR3, the DNA is TGTGCCAGCAGCCCGGGACAGGGAAGGGCTAACTATGGCTACACCTTC. Translated, it gives CASSPGQGRANYGYTF.

The chain employs TRBV7-6 and TRBJ2-2; a weak D match, TRBD1 (6 bases). Per the germline V gene, CDR1 is SGHVS and CDR2 is FNYEAQ. The length of the CDR3 is 15 residues. Trimming took off 5 bases at V and 0 bases at J, with 10 bases between the two ends. CDR3 protein: CASSPRTANTGELFF. DNA of the CDR3: TGTGCCAGCAGCCCGCGGACAGCGAACACCGGGGAGCTGTTTTTT.

The chain uses TRBV6-2 or TRBV6-3 and TRBJ2-7, with 7 bases matching TRBD2. With 6 bases clipped from V and 6 bases from J, the junction kept 20 bases outside the gene matches. The CDR3 loop spans 17 amino acids. The V gene's germline CDR1 is MNHEY and CDR2 SVGEGT. The CDR3 DNA reads TGTGCCAGCAGCCCCACTATGGCTAGCGGAATTTGGAGCGAGCAGTACTTC. It translates to CASSPTMASGIWSEQYF.

This clonotype occurred once. This sequence joins TRBV30 and TRBJ2-1; no reliable D call. V was pared by 5 bases and J by 3 bases, with 5 bases between. Germline CDR1 and CDR2: GTSNPN and SVGIG (reference sequence). The CDR3 is made up of 11 amino acids. CDR3 coding DNA: TGTGCCTGGGGGGACTACAATGAGCAGTTCTTC. This gives the protein CAWGDYNEQFF.

The chain combines TRBV20-1 with TRBJ1-2; 9 bases are shared with TRBD1. Germline V gene data show CDR1 as DFQATT and CDR2 as SNEGSKA (reference sequence). This CDR3 contains 14 residues. Trimming at V came to 2 bases and at J to 13 bases, leaving 14 bases not matched to a gene. The CDR3 here is CSARLPGQGSACTF. For the CDR3, the DNA is TGCAGTGCTAGACTACCGGGACAGGGTTCTGCTTGCACCTTC.

This clonotype has only a few counts. The chain has TRBV12-3 or TRBV12-4 and TRBJ1-4; 8 bases agree with TRBD1. CDR3 length: 15 residues. With 5 bases clipped from V and 8 bases from J, the junction kept 10 bases outside the gene matches. This CDR3 reads CASSLSTGAGEKLFF. The CDR3 DNA sequence: TGTGCCAGCAGTCTATCGACAGGGGCGGGCGAAAAACTGTTTTTT.

J is TRBJ2-4 and V is TRBV10-3, with 8 bases aligning to TRBD2. The CDR3 is made up of 13 amino acids. After removal of 10 bases from V and 7 bases from J, the junction contained 9 bases not matched to a gene. CDR1 ENHRY and CDR2 SYGVKD come from the germline V gene. The CDR3 DNA reads TGTGCCACCCATAGCGGGACGGGGAACATTCAGTACTTC. Translation: CATHSGTGNIQYF.

This clonotype showed up many times. The rearrangement joins TRBV20-1 to TRBJ1-1; the D gene is possibly TRBD1 (5 bases). This CDR3 has 14 residues. CDR1 DFQATT and CDR2 SNEGSKA come from the germline V gene (reference sequence). The V end was cut by 0 bases, the J end by 0 bases, with 8 bases between. CDR3 sequence: CSARDPTVNTEAFF. CDR3 sequence (DNA): TGCAGTGCTAGAGATCCGACAGTGAACACTGAAGCTTTCTTT.